These T cell receptor beta chains were read from a single sample in a study of cytomegalovirus exposure and HLA in healthy donors. This table comes from immunoSEQ multiplex PCR, and its TCRdb copy is limited to in-frame clones, with some not included. This table has about 130,000 clones, around four fifths appearing once. Material: PBMCs. These receptors originate from a woman in her forties in good health and CMV-seropositive. The CDR3 runs from the conserved cysteine through the conserved F or W. Each record gives: clone size, J gene, D gene, V gene, CDR3 protein, CDR3 DNA. D genes are given only for firm matches. Expanded clones get a size class; other rows say once, few or many, or leave the size out.

clone_size: NA
j_call: TRBJ1-1
d_call: NA
v_call: TRBV28
cdr3_aa: CASSLSLQGATEAFF
cdr3_nt: TGTGCCAGCAGTTTATCGTTACAGGGCGCCACTGAAGCTTTCTTT

clone_size: NA
j_call: TRBJ2-7
d_call: TRBD1
v_call: TRBV6-5
cdr3_aa: CASSYSTGQGLNEQYF
cdr3_nt: TGTGCCAGCAGTTACTCGACGGGACAGGGGTTGAACGAGCAGTACTTC

clone_size: few
j_call: TRBJ2-2
d_call: NA
v_call: TRBV7-7
cdr3_aa: CASSPQGDTGELFF
cdr3_nt: TGTGCTAGCAGCCCTCAGGGTGACACCGGGGAGCTGTTTTTT

clone_size: NA
j_call: TRBJ2-7
d_call: TRBD2
v_call: TRBV11-2
cdr3_aa: CASSSSGTSRGEQYF
cdr3_nt: TGTGCCAGCAGTTCATCCGGGACTAGTCGTGGCGAGCAGTACTTC

clone_size: NA
j_call: TRBJ2-3
d_call: TRBD2
v_call: TRBV27
cdr3_aa: CASSLPTSGTDTQYF
cdr3_nt: TGTGCCAGCAGTTTGCCGACTAGCGGCACAGATACGCAGTATTTT

clone_size: NA
j_call: TRBJ2-1
d_call: NA
v_call: TRBV11-2
cdr3_aa: CASSLDRGPSGGENEQFF
cdr3_nt: TGTGCCAGCAGCTTAGACCGGGGGCCTAGCGGAGGAGAAAATGAGCAGTTCTTC

clone_size: NA
j_call: TRBJ1-5
d_call: TRBD1
v_call: TRBV7-6
cdr3_aa: CASSFFSGGTGNQPQHF
cdr3_nt: TGTGCCAGCAGCTTCTTTTCAGGGGGAACGGGCAATCAGCCCCAGCATTTT

clone_size: NA
j_call: TRBJ2-2
d_call: NA
v_call: TRBV19
cdr3_aa: CASSIWRTGELFF
cdr3_nt: TGTGCCAGTAGTATTTGGAGGACCGGGGAGCTGTTTTTT

clone_size: NA
j_call: TRBJ1-1
d_call: NA
v_call: TRBV4-3
cdr3_aa: CASSQIGWRTEAFF
cdr3_nt: TGCGCCAGCAGCCAGATAGGTTGGCGGACTGAAGCTTTCTTT

clone_size: NA
j_call: TRBJ1-1
d_call: TRBD1
v_call: TRBV2
cdr3_aa: CASTNQGANTEAFF
cdr3_nt: TGTGCCAGCACGAACCAGGGGGCGAACACTGAAGCTTTCTTT

clone_size: NA
j_call: TRBJ2-2
d_call: TRBD2
v_call: TRBV5-3
cdr3_aa: CARSLGVAGPRCTGELFF
cdr3_nt: TGTGCCAGAAGCTTGGGGGTAGCGGGCCCACGTTGCACCGGGGAGCTGTTTTTT

clone_size: NA
j_call: TRBJ2-5
d_call: TRBD2
v_call: TRBV6-1
cdr3_aa: CASSETSGGETQYF
cdr3_nt: TGTGCCAGCAGTGAAACTAGCGGGGGCGAGACCCAGTACTTC

clone_size: NA
j_call: TRBJ1-6
d_call: NA
v_call: TRBV9
cdr3_aa: CASSVSGGGSPLHF
cdr3_nt: TGTGCCAGCAGCGTATCGGGGGGAGGTTCACCCCTCCACTTT

clone_size: NA
j_call: TRBJ1-5
d_call: NA
v_call: TRBV18
cdr3_aa: CASSRGENQPQHF
cdr3_nt: TGTGCCAGCTCGCGGGGAGAAAATCAGCCCCAGCATTTT

clone_size: few
j_call: TRBJ1-2
d_call: TRBD1
v_call: TRBV5-1
cdr3_aa: CASSRGQGAANYGYTF
cdr3_nt: TGCGCCAGCAGCAGAGGACAGGGGGCGGCTAACTATGGCTACACCTTC